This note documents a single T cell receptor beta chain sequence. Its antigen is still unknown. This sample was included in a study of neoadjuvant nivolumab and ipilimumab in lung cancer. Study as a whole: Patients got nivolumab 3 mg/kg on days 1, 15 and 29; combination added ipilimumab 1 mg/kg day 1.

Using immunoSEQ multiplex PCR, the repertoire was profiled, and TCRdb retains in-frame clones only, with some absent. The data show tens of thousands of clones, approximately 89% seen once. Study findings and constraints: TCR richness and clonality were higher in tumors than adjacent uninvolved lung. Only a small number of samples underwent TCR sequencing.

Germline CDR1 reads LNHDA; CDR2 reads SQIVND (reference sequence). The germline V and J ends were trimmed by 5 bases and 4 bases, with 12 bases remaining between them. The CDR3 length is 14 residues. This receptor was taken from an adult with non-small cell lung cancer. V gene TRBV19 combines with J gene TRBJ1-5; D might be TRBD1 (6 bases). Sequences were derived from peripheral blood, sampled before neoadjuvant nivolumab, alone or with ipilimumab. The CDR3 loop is CASSPQGGNQPQHF. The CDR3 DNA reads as TGTGCCAGTAGTCCCCAAGGGGGGAATCAGCCCCAGCATTTT. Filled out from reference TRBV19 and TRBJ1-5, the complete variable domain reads DGGITQSPKYLFRKEGQNVTLSCEQNLNHDAMYWYRQDPGQGLRLIYYSQIVNDFQKGDIAEGYSVSREKKESFPLTVTSAQKNPTAFYLCASSPQGGNQPQHFGDGTRLSIL.